This is a list of T cell receptor beta chains from one sample in a study of T cell responses to AZD1222 COVID-19 vaccine. Here immunoSEQ multiplex PCR was the method, and the copy in TCRdb shows in-frame clones only, minus some. Of 130,000 to 150,000 clones in the sample, around 91% were seen once. Sequenced here: peripheral blood, sampled on day 0 of AZD1222 vaccination. The receptors were gathered from an adult in good health. Each CDR3 is given without its conserved first and last residue. Fields, in order: CDR3 protein, V gene.

CDR3aa: ASRIGGGEKLF; v_gene: TRBV2
CDR3aa: ASSLGRSGEQY; v_gene: TRBV11-2
CDR3aa: ASSDSYNEQF; v_gene: TRBV27
CDR3aa: AISEKPGQGYQETQY; v_gene: TRBV10-3
CDR3aa: ASSLTDFGGELF; v_gene: TRBV28
CDR3aa: ASRASEETQY; v_gene: TRBV12-2
CDR3aa: ASSQEIAGRISGNTIY; v_gene: TRBV4-1
CDR3aa: ASSERGNDGYT; v_gene: TRBV10-2
CDR3aa: ASSLPADRGNPEAF; v_gene: TRBV7-9
CDR3aa: ASSFGRAVSNQPQH; v_gene: TRBV6-2/TRBV6-3
CDR3aa: ASSLQISGNTIY; v_gene: TRBV28
CDR3aa: ASSLGGGAYGEQY; v_gene: TRBV7-8
CDR3aa: SGESGSSYNEQF; v_gene: TRBV29-1
CDR3aa: ASSSVPAGELF; v_gene: TRBV6-5
CDR3aa: ASSLAPGRDTQY; v_gene: TRBV27
CDR3aa: ASSQDHTGELF; v_gene: TRBV6-2/TRBV6-3
CDR3aa: ASSPGGVRSNQPQH; v_gene: TRBV4-1
CDR3aa: ASSPGLATDTQY; v_gene: TRBV27
CDR3aa: ASSSGRRGNTIY; v_gene: TRBV7-2
CDR3aa: ASSIDPKGSNQPQH; v_gene: TRBV19
CDR3aa: ASSLDQDNEQF; v_gene: TRBV11-3
CDR3aa: ASSYRGTNTEAF; v_gene: TRBV7-2
CDR3aa: ASSLVDPLNTEAF; v_gene: TRBV27
CDR3aa: ASSASRGPLGTGYT; v_gene: TRBV11-2
CDR3aa: ASSLLWDSPLH; v_gene: TRBV12-3/TRBV12-4
CDR3aa: ASTISGGNGYT; v_gene: TRBV4-2
CDR3aa: ASSSPGTGGGGYT; v_gene: TRBV19
CDR3aa: ASSDSFTGELF; v_gene: TRBV4-1
CDR3aa: ASSSSPVGAQH; v_gene: TRBV2
CDR3aa: ASSPGTGADQPQH; v_gene: TRBV5-4
CDR3aa: ASSLTLSGNINEQF; v_gene: TRBV11-2
CDR3aa: ASSRRQGSTDTQY; v_gene: TRBV6-5
CDR3aa: SPSAQGNTEAF; v_gene: TRBV29-1
CDR3aa: ASNWGQMNTEAF; v_gene: TRBV6-5
CDR3aa: ATGAGYPYEQY; v_gene: TRBV15
CDR3aa: ASSLGFGLDFNEQF; v_gene: TRBV7-8
CDR3aa: ASNQGTGGSGELF; v_gene: TRBV2
CDR3aa: AIGTDISYNEQF; v_gene: TRBV10-3
CDR3aa: ASSPEVAAFQPQH; v_gene: TRBV4-3
CDR3aa: ASSKVQVGGREKLF; v_gene: TRBV19
CDR3aa: ASSEAWGQLAKNIQY; v_gene: TRBV6-1
CDR3aa: ASSQLLTQGPLTGELF; v_gene: TRBV14
CDR3aa: ATSRDTGVTDTQY; v_gene: TRBV15
CDR3aa: ASSLDSSRTDTQY; v_gene: TRBV5-1
CDR3aa: ASSYPLRAGGYGYT; v_gene: TRBV6-5
CDR3aa: ASRSPGTARDNEKLF; v_gene: TRBV19
CDR3aa: ASSAWGAGGHQTQY; v_gene: TRBV19
CDR3aa: ASKARVSPLH; v_gene: TRBV6-6
CDR3aa: ASSTQGTNTEAF; v_gene: TRBV2